The rows below give T cell receptor beta chains drawn from one sample of a study of shared clonotypes between healthy human individuals. TCRdb's copy holds only in-frame clones and misses some; the assay was immunoSEQ multiplex PCR. Among fewer than 850,000 clones listed, roughly 96% were seen once. The sequenced sample consisted of naive CD8+ T cells sorted from blood. The receptors were sampled from a man younger than 40 in good health. The CDR3 runs from the conserved cysteine through the conserved F or W. The D gene is left open where the match is weak. The size of a clone is reported for some rows only, either as once, few or many, or as a class for expanded clones.

V gene	J gene	clone size	D gene	CDR3 DNA	CDR3 protein
TRBV4-1	TRBJ2-7	-	-	TGCGCCAGCAGTGTCCTCGGGGGCCCGTACGAGCAGTACTTC	CASSVLGGPYEQYF
TRBV27	TRBJ1-5	-	-	TGTGCCAGCAGTCCCCGCTTGGGAAGCAATCAGCCCCAGCATTTT	CASSPRLGSNQPQHF
TRBV5-1	TRBJ2-3	-	-	TGCGCCAGCAGCTTGGTCCTGGCCGGAGTCACAGATACGCAGTATTTT	CASSLVLAGVTDTQYF
TRBV29-1	TRBJ2-5	-	TRBD2	TGCAGCGTTGATGGTCTAGCGGGAGGGGTAGAGACCCAGTACTTC	CSVDGLAGGVETQYF
TRBV10-2	TRBJ2-7	once	TRBD1	TGCGCCAGCAGTGAGTCGGGACAGGGGTCGAGGGGTCACGAGCAGTACTTC	CASSESGQGSRGHEQYF
TRBV6-1	TRBJ2-7	-	-	TGTGCCAGCAGTGAGGAGCTGGGCTCAGGGGACGAGCAGTACTTC	CASSEELGSGDEQYF
TRBV7-2	TRBJ1-2	-	TRBD1	TGTGCCAGCAGCTTAGTCCGGGACAGGGGAATTAAAGACTATGGCTACACCTTC	CASSLVRDRGIKDYGYTF
TRBV4-1	TRBJ2-7	-	-	TGCGCCAGCAGCCAAGATGGGGGAGGCTACGAGCAGTACTTC	CASSQDGGGYEQYF
TRBV29-1	TRBJ2-7	-	TRBD2	TGCAGCGTTGAAGAGAGGACTAGCGACCTCTACGAGCAGTACTTC	CSVEERTSDLYEQYF
TRBV6-5	TRBJ1-3	-	-	TGTGCCAGCAGTTCGACAGGCGCTGGAAACACCATATATTTT	CASSSTGAGNTIYF
TRBV4-3	TRBJ2-7	-	-	TGCGCCAGCAGCCAAGATAGGGCAGGGGACTACGAGCAGTACTTC	CASSQDRAGDYEQYF
TRBV14	TRBJ2-7	-	-	TGTGCCAGCAGCCAAGAGAGGCAGGGGTTCTCTTACGAGCAGTACTTC	CASSQERQGFSYEQYF
TRBV29-1	TRBJ2-3	-	TRBD2	TGCAGCGTTGTGCCCCGGAGACTAGCGGTCCCCACAGATACGCAGTATTTT	CSVVPRRLAVPTDTQYF
TRBV27	TRBJ2-7	-	-	TGTGCCAGCAGTTTATCATGGTCCCTCTTCTACGAGCAGTACTTC	CASSLSWSLFYEQYF
TRBV7-9	TRBJ1-1	-	-	TGTGCCAGCAAGAAGGACAGAGAAGCTTTCTTT	CASKKDREAFF
TRBV4-1	TRBJ2-1	-	-	TGCGCCAGCAGCCACGATCCTCTTGCGGAGGACAATGAGCAGTTCTTC	CASSHDPLAEDNEQFF
TRBV9	TRBJ2-4	-	TRBD1	TGTGCCAGCAGCGTGGGACAGGGGGCGCCCGTAGACATTCAGTACTTC	CASSVGQGAPVDIQYF
TRBV20-1	TRBJ2-1	few	-	TGCAGTGGCAGACAAGTCAATGAGCAGTTCTTC	CSGRQVNEQFF
TRBV5-5	TRBJ1-2	-	-	TGTGCCAGCACCTGGACCCCGCCAGGACGAGGCTACACCTTC	CASTWTPPGRGYTF
TRBV27	TRBJ2-1	-	-	TGTGCCAGCAGTTTGGGTGTCTACAGCTACAATGAGCAGTTCTTC	CASSLGVYSYNEQFF
TRBV27	TRBJ1-5	-	-	TGTGCCAGCAGTTTAACGTATGGTGGCAATCAGCCCCAGCATTTT	CASSLTYGGNQPQHF
TRBV4-1	TRBJ2-3	once	-	TGCGCCAGCAGCCAAGATGGAACATCCACAGATACGCAGTATTTT	CASSQDGTSTDTQYF